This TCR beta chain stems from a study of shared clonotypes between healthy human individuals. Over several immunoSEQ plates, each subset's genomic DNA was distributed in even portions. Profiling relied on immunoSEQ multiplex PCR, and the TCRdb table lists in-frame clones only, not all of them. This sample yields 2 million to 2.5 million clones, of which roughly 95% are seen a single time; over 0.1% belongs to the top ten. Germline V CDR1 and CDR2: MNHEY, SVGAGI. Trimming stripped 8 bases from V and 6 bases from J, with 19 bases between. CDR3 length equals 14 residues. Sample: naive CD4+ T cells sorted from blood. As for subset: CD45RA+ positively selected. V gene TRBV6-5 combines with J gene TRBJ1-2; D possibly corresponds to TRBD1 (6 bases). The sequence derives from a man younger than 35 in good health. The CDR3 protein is CASAVLTGLDGYTF. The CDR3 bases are TGTGCCAGCGCCGTGCTGACAGGTTTGGATGGCTACACCTTC.